The next 30 T cell receptor beta chains were all read from a single sample in a study of blood T cell repertoires in COVID-19. The method was immunoSEQ multiplex PCR; TCRdb's version includes in-frame clones alone and lacks a portion of them. The data show 300,000 to 450,000 clones, roughly nine tenths seen once. Source material: peripheral blood. These receptors were collected from a woman aged 55-69 years with COVID-19, enrolled during active disease.

V usage is TRBV6-5 and J usage is TRBJ1-5; D gene unclear. The CDR3 consists of 15 residues. V shed 5 bases and J shed 3 bases, with 14 bases lying between them. The germline V gene encodes CDR1 MNHEY and CDR2 SVGAGI. This chain's CDR3 is CASSRDTVVNQPQHF. The CDR3, as DNA: TGTGCCAGCAGTCGCGACACAGTAGTCAATCAGCCCCAGCATTTT.

The V call is TRBV5-1, the J call TRBJ2-1; unclear D gene. Germline lookup yields CDR1 SGHRS and CDR2 YFSETQ. V lost 4 bases and J lost 0, with 14 bases in between. The CDR3 has 16 amino acids. The CDR3 DNA is TGCGCCAGCAGCACCTCAACGGAGAGCTCCTACAATGAGCAGTTCTTC. This sequence encodes CASSTSTESSYNEQFF.

The J gene is TRBJ1-1, the V gene TRBV6-5; the D gene is possibly TRBD1 (6 bases). V was pared by 5 bases and J by 4 bases, with 14 bases between. CDR3 length: 14 residues. The germline V gene encodes CDR1 MNHEY and CDR2 SVGAGI. CDR3 in amino acids: CASSKDSRGTEAFF. CDR3 sequence (DNA): TGTGCCAGCAGTAAGGACAGTCGAGGCACTGAAGCTTTCTTT.

This clone was counted a single time. The chain carries TRBV6-4 and TRBJ2-3; 8 nucleotides line up with TRBD2. V lost 8 bases to trimming and J lost 4 bases; unmatched junction nucleotides: 5. The germline gives CDR1 MRHNA, CDR2 SNTAGT. The CDR3 totals 13 residues. CDR3 DNA sequence: TGTGCCAGCCGGGCGGGGGGTTCAGATACGCAGTATTTT. Amino acids: CASRAGGSDTQYF.

The rearrangement joins TRBV2 to TRBJ1-5, with D possibly being TRBD1 (6 bases). V shed 0 bases and J shed 4 bases, with 13 bases lying between them. The CDR3 length is 16 residues. CDR1 SNHLY and CDR2 FYNNEI come from the germline V gene. The CDR3 nucleotides read TGTGCCAGCAGTGAAGCGGGGGTCCAGGGGAATCAGCCCCAGCATTTT. It specifies CASSEAGVQGNQPQHF.

In its sample, this clone was seen a few times. This chain uses TRBV30 with TRBJ2-7; D unresolved. Germline-derived CDR1 and CDR2 are GTSNPN and SVGIG (reference sequence). There are 11 residues in the CDR3. The V end was cut by 3 bases, the J end by 3 bases, with 6 bases between. CDR3 residues: CAWRQDYEQYF. The CDR3 region has the DNA TGTGCCTGGAGGCAGGACTACGAGCAGTACTTC.

This chain's CDR3 is CASSYRSGNTGELFF. CDR3 coding DNA: TGTGCCAGCAGTTACCGGTCAGGGAACACCGGGGAGCTGTTTTTT. The chain has TRBV6-6 and TRBJ2-2; D uncertain. The CDR3 runs to 15 residues. Germline values: CDR1 MNHNY, CDR2 SVGAGI (reference sequence). V was pared by 2 bases and J by 1 base, with 8 bases between.

This clone was counted only a few times. The rearrangement links TRBV5-1 to TRBJ1-1, with a tentative D call TRBD1 (6 bases). The CDR3 has 14 residues. The V and J ends lost 4 bases and 3 bases respectively, with 13 bases between them. Germline CDR1 and CDR2: SGHRS and YFSETQ. The CDR3 spells CASSPGEGDTEAFF. DNA for the CDR3: TGCGCCAGCAGCCCAGGGGAAGGGGACACTGAAGCTTTCTTT.

This clone was recorded once. The J gene is TRBJ1-2, the V gene TRBV19, with D maybe TRBD1 (6 bases). The CDR3 is 13 residues long. Germline CDR1 is LNHDA and CDR2 is SQIVND (reference sequence). V dropped 3 bases and J dropped 4 bases, with 9 bases sitting between them. The CDR3: CASSMGQSYGYTF. CDR3 sequence (DNA): TGTGCCAGTAGTATGGGACAAAGCTATGGCTACACCTTC.

The chain carries TRBV20-1 and TRBJ1-1, with D maybe TRBD1 (5 bases). The CDR3 consists of 11 residues. Trimming removed 6 bases at V and 4 bases at J, with 9 bases between. Germline assignment: CDR1 DFQATT and CDR2 SNEGSKA (reference sequence). The CDR3 DNA sequence: TGCAGTGCGGGGGGGGGCACTGAAGCTTTCTTT. Translated: CSAGGGTEAFF.

The genes are TRBV6-4 and TRBJ1-2; a weak D match, TRBD1 (6 bases). The CDR3 is 14 amino acids. The V gene lost 0 bases and the J gene lost 7 bases, with 12 bases spanning the gap. Germline lookup yields CDR1 MRHNA and CDR2 SNTAGT. CDR3 nucleotide sequence: TGTGCCAGCAGTGACTCTGGCAGGGGAGCTGGCTACACCTTC. This sequence encodes CASSDSGRGAGYTF.

The gene calls are TRBV30 and TRBJ2-1; 11 bases align to TRBD2. Germline CDR1 GTSNPN, CDR2 SVGIG (reference sequence). The ends lost 1 base at V and 10 bases at J; junction bases unmatched: 6. The CDR3 contains 14 residues. CDR3 amino acids: CAWSALRLAGEQFF. For the CDR3, the DNA is TGTGCCTGGAGTGCCCTTCGACTAGCGGGGGAGCAGTTCTTC.

V usage is TRBV19 and J usage is TRBJ2-3, with TRBD1 matching over 10 bases. With V trimmed by 8 bases and J by 3 bases, 2 bases remained unmatched. Germline lookup yields CDR1 LNHDA and CDR2 SQIVND (reference sequence). The CDR3 spans 13 residues. The CDR3 here is CASGDRGTDTQYF. CDR3 DNA: TGTGCCAGTGGGGACAGGGGAACAGATACGCAGTATTTT.

The rearrangement uses TRBV29-1 and TRBJ2-7, with 9 bases aligning to TRBD1. Trimming cost V 4 bases and J 2 bases; bases outside gene matches: 6. This CDR3 has 14 amino acids. CDR1 is SQVTM and CDR2 is ANQGSEA in the germline V gene. Here the CDR3 DNA reads TGCAGCGTTGGCCCCGGGACAGGGACCTACGAGCAGTACTTC. Translation gives CSVGPGTGTYEQYF.

V gene TRBV14 combines with J gene TRBJ2-3; D is perhaps TRBD1 (6 bases). This CDR3 has 16 amino acids. V lost 2 bases and J 6 bases, leaving 18 bases between the germline ends. Germline V gene data show CDR1 as SGHDN and CDR2 as FVKESK. CDR3 nucleotides: TGTGCCAGCAGCCAACCCGGGACACCTAAAGGGGATACGCAGTATTTT. This translates into CASSQPGTPKGDTQYF.

The gene calls are TRBV7-2 and TRBJ2-5; the match to TRBD2 covers 10 bases. With V trimmed by 4 bases and J by 5 bases, 10 bases remained unmatched. Looked up from germline, CDR1 is SGHTA and CDR2 is FQGNSA. The CDR3 loop spans 16 amino acids. The CDR3, as DNA: TGTGCCAGCAGCTATCGGGCTAGCGGGGGCGCTGAGACCCAGTACTTC. It codes for CASSYRASGGAETQYF.

This clone was observed a single time. The chain combines TRBV6-5 with TRBJ1-5; TRBD1 agrees at 7 bases. J was trimmed by 5 bases and V by 7 bases; bases with no gene match: 11. The V gene's germline CDR1 is MNHEY and CDR2 SVGAGI. This CDR3 is built from 15 residues. The CDR3 protein is CASTLTGPSDQPQHF. CDR3 in DNA: TGTGCCAGCACCCTGACAGGGCCGTCCGATCAGCCCCAGCATTTT.

This chain connects TRBV11-2 to TRBJ1-1; D not resolved. CDR1 is SGHAT, CDR2 FQNNGV, per germline. V was pared by 2 bases and J by 3 bases, with 10 bases between. The CDR3 covers 14 residues. CDR3 in amino acids: CASSLKRADTEAFF. In DNA, the CDR3 is TGTGCCAGCAGCTTAAAGAGGGCCGACACTGAAGCTTTCTTT.

The rearrangement joins TRBV9 to TRBJ2-7; TRBD2 might be the D (6 bases). The CDR3 is 14 residues long. Germline CDR1 is SGDLS and CDR2 is YYNGEE. Trimming cost V 4 bases and J 2 bases, with 13 bases left between them. Here the CDR3 DNA reads TGTGCCAGCAGCCCCTCCCCTAGCGCCTACGAGCAGTACTTC. As protein: CASSPSPSAYEQYF.

This chain joins TRBV27 and TRBJ2-2; D is perhaps TRBD1 (5 bases). Trimming stripped 3 bases from V and 2 bases from J, with 13 bases between. The CDR3 sequence is 16 residues long. The germline CDR1 and CDR2 sequences are MNHEY and SMNVEV (reference sequence). In DNA form, the CDR3 reads TGTGCCAGCAGTTTTAGGGGTCAGGCTAACACCGGGGAGCTGTTTTTT. This codes for CASSFRGQANTGELFF.

The chain carries TRBV5-1 and TRBJ2-3, with TRBD2 matching 10 bases. This CDR3 has 15 amino acids. The V segment lost 3 bases and the J segment 6 bases; nucleotides outside the gene matches: 7. In germline, CDR1 is SGHRS, CDR2 YFSETQ. The CDR3, as DNA: TGCGCCAGCAGCTCTAGCGGGGGCTACTTGGATACGCAGTATTTT. Its protein product is CASSSSGGYLDTQYF. Variable domain in full (rest from reference TRBV5-1 and TRBJ2-3): KAGVTQTPRYLIKTRGQQVTLSCSPISGHRSVSWYQQTPGQGLQFLFEYFSETQRNKGNFPGRFSGRQFSNSRSEMNVSTLELGDSALYLCASSSSGGYLDTQYFGPGTRLTVL.

The V and J genes are TRBV12-3 or TRBV12-4 and TRBJ1-1; TRBD1 matches at 7 bases. The CDR3 totals 13 residues. V lost 8 bases, J lost 1 base, and 4 bases stayed unmatched. The CDR3 protein is CASRQGTNTEAFF. CDR3 bases: TGTGCCAGCCGACAGGGAACGAACACTGAAGCTTTCTTT.

The chain combines TRBV3-1 (or the pseudogene TRBV3-2) with TRBJ1-3; D unresolved. The germline gives CDR1 LGHDT, CDR2 YNNKEL (reference sequence). The germline V and J ends were trimmed by 4 bases and 2 bases, with 3 bases remaining between them. This CDR3 comprises 12 residues. The CDR3 protein is CASSPAGNTIYF. CDR3 coding DNA: TGTGCCAGCAGCCCGGCTGGAAACACCATATATTTT.

This chain links TRBV19 with TRBJ2-1; 12 bases are a match to TRBD2. After removal of 4 bases from V and 6 bases from J, the junction contained 10 bases not matched to a gene. CDR1 is LNHDA and CDR2 is SQIVND in the germline V gene (reference sequence). This CDR3 is 17 amino acids long. This CDR3 is CASSSGLAGTPGNEQFF. CDR3 in DNA: TGTGCCAGTAGTAGCGGACTAGCGGGGACCCCCGGCAATGAGCAGTTCTTC.

The chain has TRBV19 and TRBJ1-1; weak D call: TRBD1 (5 bases). V lost 5 bases to trimming and J lost 1 base, with 20 bases between them. This CDR3 comprises 17 residues. The germline gives CDR1 LNHDA, CDR2 SQIVND (reference sequence). The CDR3 protein is CASSLGGGGGTNTEAFF. The CDR3 DNA sequence: TGTGCCAGTAGTCTCGGGGGGGGTGGTGGGACGAACACTGAAGCTTTCTTT.

This chain links TRBV27 with TRBJ1-2; 9 bases are a match to TRBD1. Germline loops: CDR1 MNHEY, CDR2 SMNVEV (reference sequence). This CDR3 is built from 17 residues. Trimming cost V 8 bases and J 3 bases; bases outside gene matches: 16. Written as DNA, the CDR3 is TGTGCCAGCTGCCCCCTGGGACAGGGATATGAAGACTATGGCTACACCTTC. It is translated as CASCPLGQGYEDYGYTF.

The V and J genes are TRBV2 and TRBJ2-5, with 7 bases matching TRBD2. Germline V gene data show CDR1 as SNHLY and CDR2 as FYNNEI. With V trimmed by 6 bases and J by 1 base, 2 bases remained unmatched. The CDR3 has 13 amino acids. The CDR3 region has the DNA TGTGCCAGCAGCGGGGGGTCCCAAGAGACCCAGTACTTC. Amino acids: CASSGGSQETQYF.

The rearrangement uses TRBV11-3 and TRBJ2-1; maybe TRBD2 (6 bases). V was trimmed by 4 bases and J by 12 bases, leaving 22 bases between them. The germline V gene encodes CDR1 SGHNT and CDR2 YENEEA. The CDR3 covers 15 residues. In DNA form, the CDR3 reads TGTGCCAGCAGCTCTTCCCAGGCCTCCCCTAGCGTGCAGTTCTTC. Its translation: CASSSSQASPSVQFF. Looking up the rest from reference TRBV11-3 and TRBJ2-1 gives the full variable domain: EAGVVQSPRYKIIEKKQPVAFWCNPISGHNTLYWYLQNLGQGPELLIRYENEEAVDDSQLPKDRFSAERLKGVDSTLKIQPAELGDSAVYLCASSSSQASPSVQFFGPGTRLTVL.

This clone came up a few times. The chain uses TRBV10-3 and TRBJ2-7, with TRBD1 matching over 7 bases. The CDR3 spans 15 residues. Trimming took 10 bases from V and 0 from J; bases not matched to a gene: 12. Germline lookup yields CDR1 ENHRY and CDR2 SYGVKD. The CDR3 is CATSDTGASSYEQYF. The CDR3 region has the DNA TGTGCCACTTCCGATACAGGGGCCAGCTCCTACGAGCAGTACTTC.

The chain combines TRBV5-1 with TRBJ2-7; 7 bases match TRBD1. Germline V gives CDR1 SGHRS, CDR2 YFSETQ. The CDR3 length is 14 residues. V lost 3 bases to trimming and J lost 4 bases; unmatched junction nucleotides: 7. For the CDR3, the DNA is TGCGCCAGCAGCTCAACAGGGGCTTATTACGAGCAGTACTTC. Protein sequence: CASSSTGAYYEQYF.